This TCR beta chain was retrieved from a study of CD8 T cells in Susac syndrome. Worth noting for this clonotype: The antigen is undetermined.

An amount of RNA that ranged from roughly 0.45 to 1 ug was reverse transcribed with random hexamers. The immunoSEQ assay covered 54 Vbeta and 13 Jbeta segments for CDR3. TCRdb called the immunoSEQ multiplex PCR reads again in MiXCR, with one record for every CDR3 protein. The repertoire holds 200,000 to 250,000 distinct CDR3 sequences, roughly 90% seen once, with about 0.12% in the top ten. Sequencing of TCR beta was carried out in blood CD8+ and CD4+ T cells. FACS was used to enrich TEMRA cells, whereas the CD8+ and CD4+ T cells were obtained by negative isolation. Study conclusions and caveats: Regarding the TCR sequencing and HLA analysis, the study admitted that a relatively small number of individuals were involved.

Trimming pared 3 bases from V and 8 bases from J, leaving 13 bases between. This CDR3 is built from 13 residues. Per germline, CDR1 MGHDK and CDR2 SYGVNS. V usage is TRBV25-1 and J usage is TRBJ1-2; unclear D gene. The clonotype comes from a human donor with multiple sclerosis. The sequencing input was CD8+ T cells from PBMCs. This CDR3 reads CASSDPPARGYTF. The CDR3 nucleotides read TGTGCCAGCAGTGACCCCCCCGCGAGGGGCTACACCTTC.